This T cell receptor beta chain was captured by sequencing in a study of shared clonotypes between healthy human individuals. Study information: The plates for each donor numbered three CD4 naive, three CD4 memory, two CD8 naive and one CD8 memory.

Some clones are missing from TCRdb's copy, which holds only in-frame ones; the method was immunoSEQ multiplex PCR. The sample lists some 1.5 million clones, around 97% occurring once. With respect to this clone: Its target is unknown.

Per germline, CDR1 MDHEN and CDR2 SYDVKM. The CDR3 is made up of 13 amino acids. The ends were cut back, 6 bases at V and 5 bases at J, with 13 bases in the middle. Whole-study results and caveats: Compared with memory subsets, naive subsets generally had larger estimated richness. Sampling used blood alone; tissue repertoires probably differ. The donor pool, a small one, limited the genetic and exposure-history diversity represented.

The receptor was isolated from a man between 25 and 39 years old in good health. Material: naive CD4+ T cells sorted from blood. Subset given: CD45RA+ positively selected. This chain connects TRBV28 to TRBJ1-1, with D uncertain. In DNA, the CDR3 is TGTGCCAGCAGGACTACAATGGAGACTGAAGCTTTCTTT. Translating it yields CASRTTMETEAFF. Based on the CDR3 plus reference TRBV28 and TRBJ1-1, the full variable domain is DVKVTQSSRYLVKRTGEKVFLECVQDMDHENMFWYRQDPGLGLRLIYFSYDVKMKEKGDIPEGYSVSREKKERFSLILESASTNQTSMYLCASRTTMETEAFFGQGTRLTVV.